This TCR beta chain was retrieved from a study of CD8 T cells in ankylosing spondylitis. Points from the study as a whole: Typical of ankylosing spondylitis blood, it appeared, was a TCR beta motif of under 10 highly homologous variants.

TCR beta libraries were made by quantitative 5'-RACE with molecular barcodes. TCRdb itself ran the 5' RACE reads through MiXCR, one entry per CDR3 protein. This table has approximately 240,000 distinct CDR3 sequences, 20% to 30% appearing once. This clonotype was seen a handful of times. Its target is not known. The CDR3 contains 15 residues. V shed 1 base and J shed 1 base, with 9 bases lying between them. The germline V gene has CDR1 SEHNR and CDR2 FQNEAQ (reference sequence). This rearrangement joins TRBV7-9 to TRBJ2-3; D ambiguous. Sequencing was performed on blood, either unsorted or a sorted T cell fraction (not recorded which). This TCR was sampled from a male donor with ankylosing spondylitis or in good health (not recorded which). The CDR3 DNA follows: TGTGCCAGCAGCTTAGTGGGAACTCGCACAGATACGCAGTATTTT. It is translated as CASSLVGTRTDTQYF.